This TCR beta chain was captured in a study of cytotoxic CD8 clonotypes in ibrutinib-treated CLL. For the study at large: Partial responders approximately 25, complete 2; about 12 progressed and approximately 15 stayed in remission by median 68 months. Productive templates per sample averaged nearly 260,000; productive rearrangements, 80,000 to 95,000.

TCRdb's copy holds only in-frame clones and misses some; the assay was immunoSEQ multiplex PCR. This sample carries roughly 180,000 clones, roughly four fifths of them seen once, and the ten largest clones take about 4.5%. Remarks on this clone: No antigen is known for it.

Genomic DNA (around 2 micrograms) was obtained from cryopreserved PBMCs for construction of TCR beta libraries. Germline V lookup: CDR1 SGHNT, CDR2 YYREEE (reference sequence). Deletions cut 0 bases from V and 4 bases from J, with 13 bases between. This CDR3 is 16 amino acids long. Overall study results and limits: Clonotypes that were public were uncommon, and they contracted or stayed stable on treatment.

This clonotype was obtained from a human donor with chronic lymphocytic leukemia. This rearrangement joins TRBV5-4 to TRBJ2-2; TRBD1 is a possible D gene (5 bases). The sample consisted of PBMCs, taken after 24 months of ibrutinib treatment. The CDR3 here is CASSLGLGRGTGELFF. The CDR3 coding sequence is TGTGCCAGCAGCTTGGGTTTGGGAAGGGGCACCGGGGAGCTGTTTTTT.